The source of this T cell receptor (beta chain) is a study of blood T cell repertoires in COVID-19. The method was immunoSEQ multiplex PCR; TCRdb's version includes in-frame clones alone and lacks a portion of them. This sample has some 670,000 clones; around 90% occur once, and the top ten carry around 0.3%. The CDR3 runs to 14 residues. Looked up from germline, CDR1 is SGHVS and CDR2 is FQNEAQ. Between the trimmed V and J ends, which lost 1 base and 4 bases, there was a span of 10 bases. The receptor comes from a woman aged 18-29 years with acute or convalescent COVID-19. The gene calls are TRBV7-8 and TRBJ1-2; a possible D gene is TRBD1 (5 bases). Sequencing used peripheral blood. The CDR3 reads CASSLERGSYGYTF. CDR3 in DNA: TGTGCCAGCAGCTTAGAAAGGGGCAGCTATGGCTACACCTTC.